This TCR beta chain was profiled in a study of blood T cell repertoires in COVID-19. Original data processing: Reference gene primer amplification in the assay estimated nucleated cell counts. Sequencing used immunoSEQ multiplex PCR; TCRdb keeps in-frame clones, though not all of them. V and J calls and clone size are given by that table; D and trimming were obtained from the DNA. Found here are more than 25,000 clones, around 89% of them singletons; the top ten hold around 0.55%. This CDR3 has 16 residues. Germline assignment: CDR1 SGHAT and CDR2 FQNNGV. After removal of 6 bases from V and 6 bases from J, the junction contained 7 bases not matched to a gene.

This chain connects TRBV11-2 to TRBJ2-3, with 15 bases aligning to TRBD2. Sample: peripheral blood. The TCR originated in a woman aged 40 to 50 with active or convalescent COVID-19. The CDR3 protein is CASRSGLAGGRDTQYF. DNA of the CDR3: TGTGCCAGCAGATCGGGACTAGCGGGAGGTCGGGATACGCAGTATTTT.